This TCR beta chain was documented in a study of T cells in Graves' hyperthyroidism and ophthalmopathy. Researchers took RNA transcripts and amplified the TCR beta CDR3 regions from them. The TCR CDR3 was amplified in a first-round RT-PCR using the HTBI primer set. From the multiplex PCR reads, TCRdb called clonotypes with MiXCR, one entry per CDR3 protein. The sample includes 300,000 to 450,000 distinct CDR3 sequences, about 15% of them seen just once. This clonotype was seen ten or more times. A lack of ophthalmopathy progression within 18 months defined stable Graves' hyperthyroidism. Aged 18 to 65, the patients had hyperthyroidism that was newly diagnosed and had lasted under 2 months. From less than 13 ml of fresh peripheral blood, PBMCs were isolated. This CDR3 is built from 15 residues. The V and J ends lost 1 base and 2 bases respectively, with 11 bases between them. Germline V gene sequence: CDR1 MGHRA, CDR2 YSYEKL.

The source of this sequence is a woman younger than 45 with Graves' hyperthyroidism. The chain employs TRBV4-1 and TRBJ2-5, with D tentatively TRBD1 (5 bases). The sequenced sample consisted of blood. The CDR3 here is CASSQGQLGQETQYF. The CDR3 nucleotides read TGCGCCAGCAGCCAAGGACAGCTCGGGCAAGAGACCCAGTACTTC.